Listed below are T cell receptor beta chains from one sample, sequenced in a study of TIL therapy for anti-PD-1-resistant metastatic lung cancer. Assay: immunoSEQ multiplex PCR; the TCRdb copy retains only in-frame clones and omits some. The data show around 33,000 clones, 74% seen once. The sequences come from blood, collected at baseline. These receptors originate from a woman aged 30-79 years with non-small cell lung cancer. The CDR3 runs from the conserved cysteine through the conserved F or W. D genes are given only for firm matches. Where a row states a size, it is once, few, many or the class of an expanded clone; other rows omit it.

CASNRQVETQYF | TGTGCCAGCAACCGACAGGTAGAGACCCAGTACTTC | once | TRBJ2-5 | TRBV2 | .
CASSTPRGAVYEQYF | TGTGCCAGTAGTACCCCCCGGGGGGCCGTCTACGAGCAGTACTTC | . | TRBJ2-7 | TRBV19 | .
CASSLGSKADTQYF | TGTGCCAGCAGCTTAGGGAGTAAAGCAGATACGCAGTATTTT | . | TRBJ2-3 | TRBV11-2 | .
CASSQKSPANTGAQETQYF | TGTGCCAGCAGCCAAAAGAGTCCCGCCAATACAGGGGCCCAAGAGACCCAGTACTTC | . | TRBJ2-5 | TRBV14 | TRBD1
CASSEERAGEGFF | TGTGCCAGCAGTGAAGAAAGGGCGGGAGAGGGGTTCTTC | . | TRBJ2-1 | TRBV6-1 | TRBD2
CASSLVDTTYEQYF | TGTGCCAGCAGCTTAGTCGACACAACCTACGAGCAGTACTTC | few | TRBJ2-7 | TRBV7-8 | .
CASSLEPHTGELFF | TGTGCCAGCAGCTTAGAGCCCCACACCGGGGAGCTGTTTTTT | . | TRBJ2-2 | TRBV11-2 | .
CASSLAQKLPVIGQFF | TGTGCCAGCAGCTTAGCGCAGAAGCTCCCAGTCATTGGGCAGTTCTTC | . | TRBJ2-1 | TRBV7-9 | .
CASSRQGNTEAFF | TGTGCCAGTAGTAGACAGGGGAACACTGAAGCTTTCTTT | . | TRBJ1-1 | TRBV19 | TRBD1
CASSYPTSGFYEQYF | TGTGCCAGCAGTTACCCTACTAGCGGGTTCTACGAGCAGTACTTC | once | TRBJ2-7 | TRBV6-6 | TRBD2
CASSLMDSPYEQYF | TGTGCCAGCAGCTTGATGGACAGTCCCTACGAGCAGTACTTC | few | TRBJ2-7 | TRBV7-8 | .
CASSLSGTRGNGELFF | TGTGCCAGCAGCTTATCCGGGACTAGGGGAAACGGGGAGCTGTTTTTT | . | TRBJ2-2 | TRBV5-4 | TRBD2
CASSEAGRGLSNQPQHF | TGTGCCAGCAGTGAAGCGGGGCGGGGTTTAAGCAATCAGCCCCAGCATTTT | . | TRBJ1-5 | TRBV6-1 | .
CASTPLFCGDRLKAFF | TGTGCCAGCACCCCGTTATTTTGTGGGGATCGGTTAAAAGCTTTCTTT | few | TRBJ1-1 | TRBV21-1 | .
CASSSRDFSTDTQYF | TGTGCCAGCAGTAGCCGGGACTTCAGCACAGATACGCAGTATTTT | . | TRBJ2-3 | TRBV6-1 | .
CASSNRGYEQYF | TGTGCCAGCAGTAACAGGGGGTACGAGCAGTACTTC | . | TRBJ2-7 | TRBV6-5 | TRBD1
CATSRYNEQFF | TGTGCCACCAGCAGATACAATGAGCAGTTCTTC | . | TRBJ2-1 | TRBV15 | .
CASSGQGAHEQYF | TGTGCCAGTAGCGGACAGGGGGCCCACGAGCAGTACTTC | . | TRBJ2-7 | TRBV19 | TRBD1
CASSPYRVPETQYF | TGTGCCAGTAGTCCCTACAGGGTCCCAGAGACCCAGTACTTC | . | TRBJ2-5 | TRBV19 | .
CASSSGYERNQETQYF | TGTGCCAGCAGCTCCGGGTACGAAAGGAACCAAGAGACCCAGTACTTC | . | TRBJ2-5 | TRBV5-8 | .
CASSEGLAGQYF | TGCGCCAGCAGTGAGGGACTAGCGGGTCAGTACTTC | . | TRBJ2-4 | TRBV10-1 | TRBD2
CASSLKPSGRTDTQYF | TGTGCCAGCAGCTTGAAGCCTAGCGGGAGAACAGATACGCAGTATTTT | . | TRBJ2-3 | TRBV5-4 | TRBD2
CASSLSRRPNYGYTF | TGTGCCAGCAGCTTGAGCCGTCGACCGAACTATGGCTACACCTTC | few | TRBJ1-2 | TRBV7-9 | .
CASSEQRQGETQYF | TGTGCCAGCAGCGAACAGCGTCAGGGAGAGACCCAGTACTTC | . | TRBJ2-5 | TRBV6-6 | .
CASSEAASGMGLYEQYF | TGTGCCAGCAGCGAAGCGGCTAGCGGGATGGGGCTCTACGAGCAGTACTTC | . | TRBJ2-7 | TRBV2 | TRBD2
CASSESGATPGIYGYTF | TGCGCCAGCAGTGAGTCTGGGGCCACGCCTGGGATCTATGGCTACACCTTC | . | TRBJ1-2 | TRBV10-2 | .
CASSVGAAYEQYF | TGTGCCAGCAGCGTAGGAGCGGCCTACGAGCAGTACTTC | . | TRBJ2-7 | TRBV9 | .
CASSALADYNEQFF | TGTGCCAGCAGTGCGCTAGCGGACTACAATGAGCAGTTCTTC | . | TRBJ2-1 | TRBV6-1 | TRBD2
CASSSSAGTGTKNEQFF | TGTGCCAGCAGCTCATCTGCCGGGACAGGGACTAAAAATGAGCAGTTCTTC | once | TRBJ2-1 | TRBV7-2 | TRBD1
CASSSAGTGNTEAFF | TGCGCCAGCAGCTCCGCCGGGACAGGGAATACTGAAGCTTTCTTT | . | TRBJ1-1 | TRBV5-1 | TRBD1
CSVILPTGVTEAFF | TGCAGCGTGATCCTACCCACAGGGGTCACTGAAGCTTTCTTT | . | TRBJ1-1 | TRBV29-1 | TRBD1
CASSARTGETQYF | TGTGCCAGCAGTGCCCGGACTGGCGAGACCCAGTACTTC | . | TRBJ2-5 | TRBV6-5 | .
CASTAFSGANVLTF | TGTGCCAGCACTGCCTTCTCTGGGGCCAACGTCCTGACTTTC | once | TRBJ2-6 | TRBV9 | .
CASSLAREQFF | TGTGCCAGCAGCCTGGCCCGGGAGCAGTTCTTC | . | TRBJ2-1 | TRBV16 | .
CATSRELGASYEQYF | TGTGCCACCAGCAGGGAACTGGGGGCAAGCTACGAGCAGTACTTC | . | TRBJ2-7 | TRBV15 | .
CSAGQAAEQYF | TGCAGTGCTGGACAGGCGGCCGAGCAGTACTTC | once | TRBJ2-7 | TRBV20-1 | TRBD1
CASNGLAGEGGELFF | TGTGCCAGCAATGGACTAGCGGGAGAGGGCGGGGAGCTGTTTTTT | few | TRBJ2-2 | TRBV2 | TRBD2
CASSPLGRREGEQFF | TGTGCCAGCAGCCCCTTGGGAAGGCGGGAGGGTGAGCAGTTCTTC | . | TRBJ2-1 | TRBV7-8 | TRBD2
CASSLTGSGNTIYF | TGTGCCAGCAGCCTGACAGGGTCCGGAAACACCATATATTTT | . | TRBJ1-3 | TRBV5-5 | TRBD1
CAWSVGGPDEQFF | TGTGCCTGGAGTGTAGGCGGGCCGGATGAGCAGTTCTTC | . | TRBJ2-1 | TRBV30 | .
CSVVVARTIGNEQFF | TGCAGCGTTGTGGTCGCTAGAACAATCGGCAATGAGCAGTTCTTC | once | TRBJ2-1 | TRBV29-1 | .
CASRNSGSGETQYF | TGTGCCAGCAGGAATAGCGGGAGCGGGGAGACCCAGTACTTC | few | TRBJ2-5 | TRBV5-6 | TRBD2
CASSRTTPSYEQYF | TGTGCCAGCAGTAGAACTACGCCTTCCTACGAGCAGTACTTC | . | TRBJ2-7 | TRBV7-9 | .
CATSPEQDSGGYTF | TGTGCCACCAGCCCCGAACAAGACTCCGGCGGCTACACCTTC | . | TRBJ1-2 | TRBV15 | .
CASSYRTSINEQFF | TGTGCCAGCAGCTACCGGACTAGCATCAATGAGCAGTTCTTC | . | TRBJ2-1 | TRBV11-2 | TRBD2
CASSLLGPTGELFF | TGTGCCAGCAGTTTACTCGGCCCCACCGGGGAGCTGTTTTTT | . | TRBJ2-2 | TRBV27 | .
CASRPIKGREETQYF | TGTGCCAGCAGACCAATTAAGGGACGGGAAGAGACCCAGTACTTC | . | TRBJ2-5 | TRBV11-2 | .
CASSSGQAVEETQYF | TGTGCCAGCAGTTCGGGACAAGCCGTAGAAGAGACCCAGTACTTC | few | TRBJ2-5 | TRBV28 | .
CASRDGYTEAFF | TGTGCCAGCAGGGACGGTTACACTGAAGCTTTCTTT | . | TRBJ1-1 | TRBV13 | .